What follows is one T cell receptor (beta chain) and its context. Its antigen is currently unknown. Repertoires were generated with immunoSEQ multiplex PCR, while TCRdb's copy carries only in-frame clones and drops some. The sample has about 10,000 clones; 83% are singletons. This entry comes from a study of hypomethylating agent response in myelodysplastic syndrome. Study context: Of these patients, six or seven responded (complete response or hematologic improvement) and a few did not.

The study, taken as a whole, reports: Across all patients and within response groups, hypomethylating treatment left richness, diversity and clonality without significant change.

CDR1 MNHNY and CDR2 SVGAGI come from the germline V gene (reference sequence). The CDR3 runs 14 residues. Unmatched junction bases numbered 6, after V lost 5 bases and J lost 2 bases. The clonotype originates from a human donor with myelodysplastic syndrome. The sample consisted of bone marrow, taken before or after starting hypomethylating agent treatment for myelodysplastic syndrome (not recorded which). V and J are TRBV6-6 and TRBJ2-7; the match to TRBD1 covers 7 bases. The CDR3 region is CASSKDRFTYEQYF. CDR3 in DNA: TGTGCCAGCAGTAAGGACAGGTTTACCTACGAGCAGTACTTC.